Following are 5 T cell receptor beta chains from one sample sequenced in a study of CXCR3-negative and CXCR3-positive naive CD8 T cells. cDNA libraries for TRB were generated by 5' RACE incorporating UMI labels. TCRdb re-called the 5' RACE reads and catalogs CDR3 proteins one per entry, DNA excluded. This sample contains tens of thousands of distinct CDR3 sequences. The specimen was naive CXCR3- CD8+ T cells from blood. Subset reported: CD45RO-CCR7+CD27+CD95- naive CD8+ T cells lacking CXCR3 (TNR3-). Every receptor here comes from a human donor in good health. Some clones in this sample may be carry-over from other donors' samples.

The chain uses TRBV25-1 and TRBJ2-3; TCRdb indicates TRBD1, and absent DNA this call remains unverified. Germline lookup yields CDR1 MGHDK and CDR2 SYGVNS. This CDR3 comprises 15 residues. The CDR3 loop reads CASIEGGTREDTQYF.

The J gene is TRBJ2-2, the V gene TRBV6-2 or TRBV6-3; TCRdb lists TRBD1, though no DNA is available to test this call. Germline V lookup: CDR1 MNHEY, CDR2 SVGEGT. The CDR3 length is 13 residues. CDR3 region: CASGTGSSGELFF.

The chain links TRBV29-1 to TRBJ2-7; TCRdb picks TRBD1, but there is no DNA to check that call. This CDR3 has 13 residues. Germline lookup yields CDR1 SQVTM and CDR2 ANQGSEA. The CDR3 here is CSVKQGDNYEQYF.

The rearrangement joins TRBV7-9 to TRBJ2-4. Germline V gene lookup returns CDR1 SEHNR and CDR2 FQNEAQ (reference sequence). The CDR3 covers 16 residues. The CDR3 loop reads CASSQEQGLSKNIQYF.

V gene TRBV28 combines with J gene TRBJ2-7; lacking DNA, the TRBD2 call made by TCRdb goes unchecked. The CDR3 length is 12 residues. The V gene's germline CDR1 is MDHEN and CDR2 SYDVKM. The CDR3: CASSDGGYEQYF.